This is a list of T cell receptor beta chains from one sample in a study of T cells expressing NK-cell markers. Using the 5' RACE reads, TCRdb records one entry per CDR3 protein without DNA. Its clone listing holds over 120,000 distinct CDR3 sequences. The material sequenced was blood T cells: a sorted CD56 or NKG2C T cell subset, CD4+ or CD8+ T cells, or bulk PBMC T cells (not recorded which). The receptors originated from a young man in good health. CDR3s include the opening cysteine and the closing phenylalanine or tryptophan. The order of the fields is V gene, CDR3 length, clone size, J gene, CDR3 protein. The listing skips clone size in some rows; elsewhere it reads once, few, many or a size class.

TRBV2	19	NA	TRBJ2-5	CASSLRTQGASVSEETQYF
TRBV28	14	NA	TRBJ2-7	CASSLYGDRLEQYF
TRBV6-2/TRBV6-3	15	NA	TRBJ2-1	CASSSATADYNEQFF
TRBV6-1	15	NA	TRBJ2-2	CASIPGDLATGELFF
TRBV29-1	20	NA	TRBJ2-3	CSVEGPGLAGASGSTDTQYF
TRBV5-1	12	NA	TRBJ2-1	CASSSDQREQFF
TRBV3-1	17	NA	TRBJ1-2	CASGEGQGGSRDYGYTF
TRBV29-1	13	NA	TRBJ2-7	CSAIFTASYEQYF
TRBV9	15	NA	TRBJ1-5	CASSLEGALNQPQHF
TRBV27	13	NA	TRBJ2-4	CASSSEGGNIQYF
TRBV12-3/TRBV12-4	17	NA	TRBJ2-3	CASSLALGLAGEDTQYF
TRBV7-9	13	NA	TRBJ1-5	CASTSVGDRAQHF
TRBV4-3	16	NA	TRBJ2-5	CASSQDRLVSGETQYF
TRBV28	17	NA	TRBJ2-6	CASSPRDIYTGANVLTF
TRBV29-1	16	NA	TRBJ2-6	CSVTGTGGSGANVLTF
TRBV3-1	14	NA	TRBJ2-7	CASSQTRGVNEQYF
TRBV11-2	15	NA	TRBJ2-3	CASSLPWDYTDTQYF
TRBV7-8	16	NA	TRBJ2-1	CASSLEASAIVDEQFF
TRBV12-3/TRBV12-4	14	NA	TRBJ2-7	CASSFTRENYEQYF
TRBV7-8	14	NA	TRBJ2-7	CASSLVGTGYEQYF
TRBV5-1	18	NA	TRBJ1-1	CASSLESGNQNPNTEAFF
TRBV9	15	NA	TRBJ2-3	CASSDSAGEADTQYF
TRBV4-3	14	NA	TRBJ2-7	CASSQDHSSYEQYF
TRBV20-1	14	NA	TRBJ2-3	CSARGLPLTDTQYF
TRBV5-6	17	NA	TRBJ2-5	CASSPIRLAGVEETQYF
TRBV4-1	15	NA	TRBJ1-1	CASSQVGTGRDEAFF
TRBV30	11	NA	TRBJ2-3	CAVWRTDTQYF
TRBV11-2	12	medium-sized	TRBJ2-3	CASSLALDTQYF
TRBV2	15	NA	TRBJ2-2	CASSRKDSAVGELFF
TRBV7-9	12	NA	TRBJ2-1	CASSFQGNEQFF
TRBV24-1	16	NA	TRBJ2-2	CATSDRVPVRTGELFF
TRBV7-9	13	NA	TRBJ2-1	CASTGGRVNEQFF
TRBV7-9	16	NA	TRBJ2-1	CASSVPSRANPNEQFF
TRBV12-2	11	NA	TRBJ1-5	CASRSVRPQHF
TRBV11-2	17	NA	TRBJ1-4	CASSLAPQGGPNEKLFF
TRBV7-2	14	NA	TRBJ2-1	CASSFEPSTREQFF
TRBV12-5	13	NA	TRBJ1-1	CASVPGVNTEAFF
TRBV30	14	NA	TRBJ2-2	CAGISGTFTGELFF
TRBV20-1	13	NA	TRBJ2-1	CSARDLDGNEQFF
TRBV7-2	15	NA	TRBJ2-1	CASSFISGVYNEQFF
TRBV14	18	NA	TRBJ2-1	CASSQGDALAGSYNEQFF
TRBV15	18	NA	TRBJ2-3	CATSRDRPLAIFTDTQYF
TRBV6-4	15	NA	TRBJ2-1	CASSDSSGGLNEQFF
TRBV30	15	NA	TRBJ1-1	CAWSSPGLPATEAFF
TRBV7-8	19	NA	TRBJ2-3	CASSLPTEWTSGRADTQYF
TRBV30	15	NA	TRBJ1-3	CAWSAWGLVGNTIYF
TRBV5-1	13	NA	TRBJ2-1	CASSFGGGDEQFF
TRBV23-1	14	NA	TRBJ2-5	CASSYKGHKETQYF